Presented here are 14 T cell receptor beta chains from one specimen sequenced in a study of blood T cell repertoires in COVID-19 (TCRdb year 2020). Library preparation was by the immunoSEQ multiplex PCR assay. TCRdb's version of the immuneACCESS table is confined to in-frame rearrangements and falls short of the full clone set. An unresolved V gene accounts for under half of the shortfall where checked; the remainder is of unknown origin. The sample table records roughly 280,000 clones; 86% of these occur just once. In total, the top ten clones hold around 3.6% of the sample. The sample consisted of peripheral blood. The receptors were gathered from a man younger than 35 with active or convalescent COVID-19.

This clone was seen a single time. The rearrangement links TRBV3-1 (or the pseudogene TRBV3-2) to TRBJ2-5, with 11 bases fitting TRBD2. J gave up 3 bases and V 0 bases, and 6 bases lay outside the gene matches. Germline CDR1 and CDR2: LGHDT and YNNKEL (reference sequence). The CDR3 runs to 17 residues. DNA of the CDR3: TGTGCCAGCAGCCAAGATTCGAAGGGACTAGCGGAAGAGACCCAGTACTTC. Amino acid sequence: CASSQDSKGLAEETQYF.

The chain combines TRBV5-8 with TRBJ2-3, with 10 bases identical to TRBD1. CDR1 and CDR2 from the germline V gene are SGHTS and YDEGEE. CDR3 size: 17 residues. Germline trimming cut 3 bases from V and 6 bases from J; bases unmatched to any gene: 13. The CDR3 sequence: CASSSAAGTGVWDTQYF. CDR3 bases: TGTGCCAGCAGCTCGGCTGCCGGGACAGGGGTGTGGGATACGCAGTATTTT.

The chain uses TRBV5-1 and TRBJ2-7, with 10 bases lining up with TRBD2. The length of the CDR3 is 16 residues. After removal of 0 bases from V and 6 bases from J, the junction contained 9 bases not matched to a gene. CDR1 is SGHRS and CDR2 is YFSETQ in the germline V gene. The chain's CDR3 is CASSLGGLAGASEQYF. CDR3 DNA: TGCGCCAGCAGCTTGGGAGGTCTAGCGGGAGCATCCGAGCAGTACTTC.

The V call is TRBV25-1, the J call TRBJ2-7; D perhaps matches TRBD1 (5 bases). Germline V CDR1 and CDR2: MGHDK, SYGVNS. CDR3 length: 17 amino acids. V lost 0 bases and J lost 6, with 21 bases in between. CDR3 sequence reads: CASSEYGSRGVAGEQYF. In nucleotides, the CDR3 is TGTGCCAGCAGTGAATATGGTTCTAGGGGCGTAGCAGGCGAGCAGTACTTC.

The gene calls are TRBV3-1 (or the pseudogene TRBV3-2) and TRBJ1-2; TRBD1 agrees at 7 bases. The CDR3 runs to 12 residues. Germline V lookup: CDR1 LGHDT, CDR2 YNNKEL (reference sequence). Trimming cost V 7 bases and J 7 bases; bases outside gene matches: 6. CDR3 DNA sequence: TGTGCCAGCAACGGAGGGGGCTTTGGCTACACCTTC. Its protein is CASNGGGFGYTF.

CDR3: CASSPTSGGNNEQFF. CDR3 bases: TGTGCCAGCAGCCCCACTAGCGGGGGTAACAATGAGCAGTTCTTC. The V call is TRBV5-6, the J call TRBJ2-1; TRBD2 matches 11 bases. The germline V gene encodes CDR1 SGHDT and CDR2 YYEEEE. J gave up 5 bases and V 4 bases, and 5 bases lay outside the gene matches. This CDR3 region has 15 residues.

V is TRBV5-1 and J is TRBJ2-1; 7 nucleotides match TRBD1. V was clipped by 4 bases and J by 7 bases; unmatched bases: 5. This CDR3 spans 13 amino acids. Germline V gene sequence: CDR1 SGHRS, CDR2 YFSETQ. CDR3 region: CASSIGRGNEQFF. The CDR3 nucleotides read TGCGCCAGCAGCATTGGCAGGGGGAATGAGCAGTTCTTC.

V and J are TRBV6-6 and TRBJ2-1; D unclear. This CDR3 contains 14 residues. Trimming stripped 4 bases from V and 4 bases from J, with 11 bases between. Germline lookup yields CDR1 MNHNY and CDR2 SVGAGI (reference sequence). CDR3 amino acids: CASSFQYNYNEQFF. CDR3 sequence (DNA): TGTGCCAGCAGTTTCCAGTATAATTACAATGAGCAGTTCTTC.

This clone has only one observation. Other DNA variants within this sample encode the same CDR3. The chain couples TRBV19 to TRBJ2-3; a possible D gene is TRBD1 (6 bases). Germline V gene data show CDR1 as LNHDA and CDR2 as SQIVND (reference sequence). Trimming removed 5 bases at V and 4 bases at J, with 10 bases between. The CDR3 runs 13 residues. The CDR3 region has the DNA TGTGCCAGTAGTCAGGGGTTGGCAGATACGCAGTATTTT. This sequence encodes CASSQGLADTQYF.

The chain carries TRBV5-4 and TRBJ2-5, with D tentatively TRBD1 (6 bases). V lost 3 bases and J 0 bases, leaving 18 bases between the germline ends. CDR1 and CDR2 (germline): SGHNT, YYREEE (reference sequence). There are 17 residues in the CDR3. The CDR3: CASSSGNTGQYQETQYF. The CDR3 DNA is TGTGCCAGCAGCTCGGGAAATACCGGACAGTACCAAGAGACCCAGTACTTC.

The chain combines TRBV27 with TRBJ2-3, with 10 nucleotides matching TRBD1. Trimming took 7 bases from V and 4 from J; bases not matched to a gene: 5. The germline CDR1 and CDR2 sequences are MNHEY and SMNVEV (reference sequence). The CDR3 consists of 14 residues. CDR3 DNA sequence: TGTGCCAGCAAGAGGGACAGGGGCGCAGATACGCAGTATTTT. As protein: CASKRDRGADTQYF.

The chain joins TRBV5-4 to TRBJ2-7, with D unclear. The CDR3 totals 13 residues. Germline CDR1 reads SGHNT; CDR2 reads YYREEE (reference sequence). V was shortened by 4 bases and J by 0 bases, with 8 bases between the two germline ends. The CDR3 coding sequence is TGTGCCAGCAGCCAAGGCGGCTCCTACGAGCAGTACTTC. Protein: CASSQGGSYEQYF.

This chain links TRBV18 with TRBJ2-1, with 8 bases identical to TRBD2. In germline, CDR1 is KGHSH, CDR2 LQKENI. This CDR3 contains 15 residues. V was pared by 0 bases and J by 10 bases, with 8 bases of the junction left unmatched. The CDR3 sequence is CASSPPSGAGEEQFF. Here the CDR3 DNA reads TGTGCCAGCTCACCACCTTCGGGAGCGGGGGAGGAGCAGTTCTTC.

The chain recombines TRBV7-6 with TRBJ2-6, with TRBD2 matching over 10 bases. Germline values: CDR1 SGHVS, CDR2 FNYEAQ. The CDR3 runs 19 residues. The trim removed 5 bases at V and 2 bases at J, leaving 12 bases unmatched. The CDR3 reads CASSRFGSGGATGANVLTF. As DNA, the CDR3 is TGTGCCAGCAGCCGCTTCGGCAGCGGGGGGGCCACTGGGGCCAACGTCCTGACTTTC.